This T cell receptor (beta chain) appears in the sequencing data of a study of T-cell memory formation after mild COVID-19. Trimming cost V 0 bases and J 2 bases, with 11 bases left between them. Germline V CDR1 and CDR2: LGHNA, YSLEER. This CDR3 comprises 16 residues. This clonotype was detected ten times or more. Each CDR3 protein gets one entry after TCRdb re-called the 5' RACE reads with MiXCR. In the table there are about 270,000 distinct CDR3 sequences, roughly 17% of which are singletons. This clonotype originated in a man between 18 and 29 years old who had mild COVID-19 (a few samples of this study predate the infection). Cell type and time point are not known. Sequencing was done on a sample of PBMCs or a T cell subset sorted from them (not recorded which). The chain recombines TRBV4-3 with TRBJ2-1; D may correspond to TRBD1 or TRBD2 (6 bases each). This CDR3 is CASSQDRGGTYNEQFF. CDR3 bases: TGCGCCAGCAGCCAAGACAGAGGGGGGACCTACAATGAGCAGTTCTTC.